The 20 T cell receptor beta chains in this list originate from one sample, sequenced in a study of molecular identifiers for immune sequencing clone quantification. TCRdb re-derived calls from the PCR reads in MiXCR, one entry per CDR3 protein. The table records some 41,000 distinct CDR3 sequences, less than 20% of them present only once. Sequences were obtained from naive CD8+ T cells from blood, with Jurkat cell RNA spiked in. The sample's subset: FACS-sorted CD8+CD4-CCR7+CD45RA+ naive T cells. The receptors were sampled from a human donor in good health. Some libraries in this study had Jurkat cell RNA spiked in.

The rearrangement uses TRBV15 and TRBJ2-2, with 10 bases identical to TRBD1. With V trimmed by 5 bases and J by 5 bases, 5 bases remained unmatched. Germline-derived CDR1 and CDR2 are LNHNV and YYDKDF (reference sequence). The CDR3 consists of 15 residues. The CDR3 sequence is CATSPWTGGTGELFF. The CDR3 nucleotides read TGTGCCACCAGCCCCTGGACAGGGGGGACCGGGGAGCTGTTTTTT.

Of note for this clonotype: A much larger clone differs by one base, so this may be a read error. The chain uses TRBV15 and TRBJ2-7, with 7 bases aligning to TRBD2. CDR3 size: 14 residues. CDR1 is LNHNV, CDR2 YYDKDF, per germline (reference sequence). Here the CDR3 DNA reads TGTGCCACCAGCAGAGTTAGCGGGCCTTACGAGCGGTACTTC. As protein: CATSRVSGPYERYF.

The chain joins TRBV28 to TRBJ2-7, with TRBD2 identical over 10 bases. The trim removed 1 base at V and 10 bases at J, leaving 16 bases unmatched. Germline CDR1 and CDR2: MDHEN and SYDVKM. The CDR3 runs to 17 residues. DNA of the CDR3: TGTGCCAGCAGTTTATATTGGACAGCGGGAGGGGGCTGGGAACAGTACTTC. Encoded protein: CASSLYWTAGGGWEQYF.

This clonotype was seen ten or more times. CDR3 coding DNA: TGTGCCAGCAGCTTAGGAGTCGGGAGATCCCACGAGCAGTACTTC. This encodes CASSLGVGRSHEQYF. This chain joins TRBV7-6 and TRBJ2-7, with a weak D call TRBD2 (6 bases). This CDR3 spans 15 amino acids. Germline V gene data show CDR1 as SGHVS and CDR2 as FNYEAQ. Between the trimmed V and J ends, which lost 1 base and 5 bases, there was a span of 15 bases. Complete variable domain (other parts from reference TRBV7-6 and TRBJ2-7): GAGVSQSPRYKVTKRGQDVALRCDPISGHVSLYWYRQALGQGPEFLTYFNYEAQQDKSGLPNDRFSAERPEGSISTLTIQRTEQRDSAMYRCASSLGVGRSHEQYFGPGTRLTVT.

Many counts were recorded for this clonotype. A junction end diverges from the germline sequence, so it may reflect a read error. J is TRBJ2-1 and V is TRBV7-9; D unresolved. CDR1 is SEHNR and CDR2 is FQNEAQ in the germline V gene (reference sequence). The CDR3 consists of 11 residues. The chain's CDR3 is CASSFGIAEDF. The CDR3 DNA is TGTGCCAGCAGCTTTGGAATAGCAGAAGACTTC.

This clonotype turned up a few times. The chain recombines TRBV27 with TRBJ2-2; D call uncertain. V was cut by 6 bases and J by 5 bases, with 4 bases left in between. The germline V gene has CDR1 MNHEY and CDR2 SMNVEV (reference sequence). This CDR3 comprises 11 residues. CDR3 coding DNA: TGTGCCAGCAGGGGTACCGGGGAGCTGTTTTTT. This encodes CASRGTGELFF.

Only a few counts were recorded for this clonotype. Germline is not matched at one junction end, which may reflect a read error. The chain uses TRBV7-9 and TRBJ2-7, with a possible D match to TRBD1 (6 bases). This CDR3 is 13 amino acids long. The V gene's germline CDR1 is SEHNR and CDR2 FQNEAQ (reference sequence). CDR3 region: CVSSLDRGSEQYF. Written as DNA, the CDR3 is TGTGTCAGCAGCCTAGATAGGGGGAGTGAGCAGTACTTC.

There are many counts of this clonotype. The chain uses TRBV2 and TRBJ2-2; D remains unclear. Germline V gene sequence: CDR1 SNHLY, CDR2 FYNNEI. CDR3 size: 12 residues. V lost 8 bases and J 4 bases, leaving 8 bases between the germline ends. The CDR3 here is CASFDGTGELFF. The DNA for the CDR3 is TGTGCCAGCTTCGATGGCACCGGGGAGCTGTTTTTT.

There are a few counts of this clonotype. The rearrangement links TRBV29-1 to TRBJ2-3; 8 bases line up with TRBD2. Germline loops: CDR1 SQVTM, CDR2 ANQGSEA. J lost 3 bases, V lost 8 bases, and 7 bases had no gene match. The CDR3 has 13 residues. This chain's CDR3 is CSSWGLVTDTQYF. The DNA of the CDR3 is TGCAGCAGCTGGGGACTAGTGACAGATACGCAGTATTTT.

The gene calls are TRBV15 and TRBJ1-1, with 7 nucleotides matching TRBD1. The CDR3 extends over 18 amino acids. The germline CDR1 and CDR2 sequences are LNHNV and YYDKDF (reference sequence). The V segment lost 0 bases and the J segment 4 bases; nucleotides outside the gene matches: 14. CDR3 region: CATSREARNRGEGTEAFF. CDR3 nucleotides: TGTGCCACCAGCAGAGAAGCCCGAAACAGGGGCGAGGGCACTGAAGCTTTCTTT. Looking up the rest from reference TRBV15 and TRBJ1-1 gives the full variable domain: DAMVIQNPRYQVTQFGKPVTLSCSQTLNHNVMYWYQQKSSQAPKLLFHYYDKDFNNEADTPDNFQSRRPNTSFCFLDIRSPGLGDTAMYLCATSREARNRGEGTEAFFGQGTRLTVV.

There are many counts of this clonotype. The rearrangement links TRBV10-3 to TRBJ2-5, with TRBD2 identical over 12 bases. In germline, CDR1 is ENHRY, CDR2 SYGVKD. The CDR3 is made up of 16 amino acids. Losses at the gene ends were 11 bases for V and 2 bases for J; bases not matched to a gene: 12. CDR3 sequence: CASTPASGRVQETQYF. Written as DNA, the CDR3 is TGTGCCTCCACCCCAGCTAGCGGGAGGGTGCAAGAGACCCAGTACTTC.

This clonotype was counted ten times or more. The chain uses TRBV2 and TRBJ2-5; no reliable D call. CDR1 and CDR2 (germline): SNHLY, FYNNEI. With 6 bases removed from V and 3 bases from J, the gap between germline ends came to 11 bases. The CDR3 length is 13 residues. In DNA, the CDR3 is TGTGCCAGCAGGGGCTCCTCAGAAGAGACCCAGTACTTC. Translating gives CASRGSSEETQYF.

The rearrangement uses TRBV7-6 and TRBJ2-1; 10 nucleotides match TRBD2. The germline gives CDR1 SGHVS, CDR2 FNYEAQ. The CDR3 totals 16 residues. The trim removed 1 base at V and 6 bases at J, leaving 6 bases unmatched. CDR3 coding DNA: TGTGCCAGCAGCTTAGATCCTAGCGGGAGTATCAATGAGCAGTTCTTC. It codes for CASSLDPSGSINEQFF.

A few counts support this clonotype. The chain combines TRBV19 with TRBJ1-5; perhaps TRBD1 as D (6 bases). This CDR3 is 14 amino acids long. The germline gives CDR1 LNHDA, CDR2 SQIVND (reference sequence). The V gene lost 2 bases and the J gene lost 3 bases, with 8 bases spanning the gap. For the CDR3, the DNA is TGTGCCAGTAGTATATACAGGGTCAATCAGCCCCAGCATTTT. Its protein product is CASSIYRVNQPQHF.

This clonotype has a count of ten or more. The CDR3 coding sequence is TGCGCCAGCAGCCAAAGGCTAGCGGGAGACGAGCAGTACTTC. It specifies CASSQRLAGDEQYF. The V and J genes are TRBV4-3 and TRBJ2-7, with 10 bases fitting TRBD2. V shed 2 bases and J 5 bases; nucleotides not matched to a gene: 3. The CDR3 sequence is 14 residues long. From germline, CDR1 is LGHNA and CDR2 YSLEER.

The chain recombines TRBV6-1 with TRBJ2-4; no clear D. Trimming stripped 3 bases from V and 8 bases from J, with 14 bases between. CDR3 length: 14 amino acids. Germline CDR1 MNHNS, CDR2 SASEGT. The DNA for the CDR3 is TGTGCCAGCAGTGACTTCAGGTTTGTGGACATTCAGTACTTC. Its protein is CASSDFRFVDIQYF.

This clonotype has a single count. The V and J genes are TRBV4-2 and TRBJ2-1, with TRBD2 as a possible D gene (6 bases). With 1 base removed from V and 0 bases from J, the gap between germline ends came to 19 bases. This CDR3 spans 19 amino acids. Germline lookup yields CDR1 LGHNA and CDR2 YNFKEQ. The CDR3 here is CASSQVIMGVGSSYNEQFF. The CDR3, as DNA: TGTGCCAGCAGCCAAGTGATTATGGGGGTCGGGAGCTCCTACAATGAGCAGTTCTTC.

J is TRBJ1-5 and V is TRBV18; TRBD1 matches 8 bases. With V trimmed by 6 bases and J by 7 bases, 8 bases remained unmatched. This CDR3 has 14 residues. Germline CDR1 is KGHSH and CDR2 is LQKENI. The DNA for the CDR3 is TGTGCCAGCTCCCAAGGACAGGGAGGGCAGCCCCAGCATTTT. Translation gives CASSQGQGGQPQHF.

This clonotype was seen many times. As DNA, the CDR3 is TGTGCCAGCAGTTATTTCGGAACCTACGAGCAGTACTTC. It yields the protein CASSYFGTYEQYF. V is TRBV6-5 and J is TRBJ2-7; unclear D gene. Deletions cut 3 bases from V and 2 bases from J, with 8 bases between. Germline CDR1 MNHEY, CDR2 SVGAGI. This CDR3 spans 13 amino acids.

Remarks on this clonotype: The junction and the germline gene differ at one end; a read error may be behind it. The chain has TRBV9 and TRBJ2-3, with D possibly TRBD2 on 5 matching bases. Looked up from germline, CDR1 is SGDLS and CDR2 is YYNGEE. This CDR3 is 11 amino acids long. In DNA form, the CDR3 reads TGTGTCAGCAGCGGAACAGATACGCAGTATTTT. Translation gives CVSSGTDTQYF.